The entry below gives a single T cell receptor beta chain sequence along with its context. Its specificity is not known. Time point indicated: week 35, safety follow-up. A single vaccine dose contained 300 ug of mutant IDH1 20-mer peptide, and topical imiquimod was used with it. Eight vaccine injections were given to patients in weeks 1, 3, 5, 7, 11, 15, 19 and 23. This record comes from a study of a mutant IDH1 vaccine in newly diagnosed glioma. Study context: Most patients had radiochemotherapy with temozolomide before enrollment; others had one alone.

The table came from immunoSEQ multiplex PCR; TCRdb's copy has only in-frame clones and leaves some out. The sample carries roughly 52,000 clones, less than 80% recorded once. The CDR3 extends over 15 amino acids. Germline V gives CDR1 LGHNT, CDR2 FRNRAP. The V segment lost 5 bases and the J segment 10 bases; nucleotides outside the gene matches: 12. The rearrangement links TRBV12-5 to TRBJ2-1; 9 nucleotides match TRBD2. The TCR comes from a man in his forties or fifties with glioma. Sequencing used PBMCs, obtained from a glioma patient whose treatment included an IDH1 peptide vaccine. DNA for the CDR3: TGTGCTAGTGGTCCCCGGGGACTAGCCGATATGGAGCAGTTCTTC. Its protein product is CASGPRGLADMEQFF.